The entry below describes one T cell receptor delta chain. Its antigen is as yet unknown. This specimen belongs to a study of Vδ1+ human thymocytes. Thymocytes were sorted as CD3+ TCRVdelta1+ TCRVdelta2- after alphabeta T cell depletion. Study findings and constraints: Highly polyclonal TRG and TRD repertoires with Gaussian CDR3 length distributions appeared in thymus. Bulk data may be misread because of unexpected Vdelta2 sequences. Despite high sort purity, roughly 20% of thymic T cell receptor delta sequences were Vdelta2.

The CDR3 totals 19 residues. CDR1 is TSWWSYY, CDR2 QGS, per germline. The J segment lost 0 bases and the V segment lost 6 bases, leaving 18 bases of the junction unmatched. The template was reverse-transcribed extracted RNA. Multiplex PCR used pooled V-gene forward primers and a constant-region reverse primer to amplify CDR3s. TCRdb re-called clones from the multiplex PCR reads via CATT. The table has 45,000 to 60,000 delta-chain clones, more than 12% seen once. V usage is TRDV1 and J usage is TRDJ1, with 8 bases lining up with TRDD3. This receptor was identified in a girl less than two years old who had congenital heart surgery. The sample consisted of Vdelta1+ gamma-delta thymocytes from the thymus. Subset of the sample: FACS-sorted CD3+ TCRalphabeta- TCRVdelta1+ TCRVdelta2- thymocytes. The CDR3 loop is CALGIPENTSGGNTDKLIF. As DNA, the CDR3 is TGTGCTCTTGGAATTCCTGAAAACACTTCTGGGGGAAACACCGATAAACTCATCTTT.